This TCR beta chain was identified during a study of spatial heterogeneity in lung cancer (dated by TCRdb to the late 2010s). As for the study more broadly: Beta-chain transcripts were consistently detected in greater numbers than alpha-chain transcripts, which likely reflected higher beta-chain transcript abundance. A strong correlation was found between TCR transcript counts in tumor regions and a T cell transcriptional module score from matched bulk RNA-seq. In the raw uncorrected reads, each unique combination of TCR and UMI appeared on average more than ten times. The study quantitatively compared TCR alpha and beta repertoires across multiple tumor regions, matched nontumor lung and blood in non-small cell lung cancer. Nonsynonymous mutation counts, determined by whole-exome sequencing of tumor tissue, were related to features of the TCR repertoire. Both alpha and beta chains were TCR-sequenced in 200 or so tumor regions, approximately 64 matched nontumor lung samples and approximately 50 PBMC samples obtained at surgery.

The library was built by means of 5' RACE. The instrument was a NextSeq 500. In the TCR library protocol, a unique molecular identifier was attached to each TCR cDNA molecule so that PCR and sequencing errors could be corrected. Turning to the authors' computational methods: TCR identification, UMI-based error correction and CDR3 extraction were all carried out with Decombinator tools. Expanded TCRs were defined as those above a frequency of 2 per 1,000, corresponding to the top 1% of the tumor frequency distribution. Expanded tumor TCRs statistically deemed absent (corrected P<0.05) from at least one tumor region were classed as regional, and all other expanded tumor TCRs were classed as ubiquitous. Rényi diversity was computed with the R vegan package after subsampling each repertoire 100 times to 5,000 TCRs. CDR3 similarity networks were built from amino acid triplet string-kernel similarity, connecting CDR3s with pairwise similarity above 0.82. Using fastp at Q25 and MiXCR, TCRdb reprocessed the public reads and kept productive beta chains. Each CDR3 protein appears once, grouped with its most common genes and DNA. TCRdb's processing, not the authors', yielded these V and J calls. This sample is represented by around 100,000 distinct CDR3 sequences; approximately 4.7% of them were singletons. In total, the top ten clones hold 21% of the sample.

Read against the paper, the sample's time point label means: sample taken at primary tumor resection. Samples were obtained from approximately 72 patients with early-stage, untreated non-small cell lung cancer from the lung TRACERx cohort. TCR sequencing used whole RNA extracted from tumor and nontumor lung tissue, or from cryopreserved PBMC samples, without cell sorting. Patients were selected for TCR sequencing only if sufficient RNA was available from at least two tumor regions. Before selection, tumor and adjacent nontumor lung specimens were reviewed by a lung pathologist. Taken from cysteine to phenylalanine, the CDR3 has 17 residues. CDR3 DNA is the only sequence kept; it has 51 bases, read in frame from the first base. V is reduced by 2 bases and J by 4 bases, leaving a spacing of 20 bases between them. Sequences MGHRA (CDR1) and YSYEKL (CDR2) are obtained from the germline V gene. Results the study describes overall, beyond this receptor: The number of expanded intratumoral alpha and beta TCRs correlated with the tumor nonsynonymous mutation count. TCR-seq coverage of tumor T cells was estimated to be only roughly 7.3% for alpha chains and about 13% for beta chains. The count of ubiquitous expanded TCRs correlated with the count of ubiquitous nonsynonymous mutations, and the count of regional expanded TCRs correlated with the count of regional nonsynonymous mutations. Confirming at a functional level the hypothesis that regional TCRs recognize regional mutations was considered to require additional single-cell paired TCR alpha and beta sequencing.

In its sample, this clonotype was seen many times. The antigen it recognizes is unknown. No clone much larger than this one lies a single base away; base qualities are absent. The rearrangement combines TRBV4-1 with TRBJ1-2, with TRBD1 as a weak D call on 5 bases. The starting material was lung tumor tissue, obtained at surgery. The clonotype comes from a male donor with early-stage non-small cell lung cancer. The nucleotide sequence reads as follows: TGCGCCAGCAGCCAAAGTCGGAAGGCAGGGTTAACCTATGGCTACACCTTC. This encodes CASSQSRKAGLTYGYTF.